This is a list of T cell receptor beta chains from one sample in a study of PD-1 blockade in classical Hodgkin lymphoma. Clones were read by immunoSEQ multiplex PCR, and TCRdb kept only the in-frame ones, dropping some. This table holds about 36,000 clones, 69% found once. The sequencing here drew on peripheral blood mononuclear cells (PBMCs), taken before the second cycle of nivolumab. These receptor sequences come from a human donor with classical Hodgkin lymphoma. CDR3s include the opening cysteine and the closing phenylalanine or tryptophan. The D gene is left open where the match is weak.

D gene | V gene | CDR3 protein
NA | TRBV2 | CASSEATLGPQYF
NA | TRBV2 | CASSQGIYGYTF
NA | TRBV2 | CASSGQGLKSQPQHF
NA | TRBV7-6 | CASSLMPGTSGYTF
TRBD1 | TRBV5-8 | CASSPGGWNEQFF
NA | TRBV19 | CASSISRYGYTF
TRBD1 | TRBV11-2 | CASSLVGTGDYEQYF
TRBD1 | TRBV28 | CASIGTGASAFF
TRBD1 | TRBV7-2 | CASSSPFGQGALITGELFF
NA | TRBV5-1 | CASSLTGFNIQYF
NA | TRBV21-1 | CASSKAQVAGGNEQFF
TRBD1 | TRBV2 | CASSATGFNYGYTF
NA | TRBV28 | CASSFGRANYEQYF
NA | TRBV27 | CASSLWDSGGEQYF
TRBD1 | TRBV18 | CASSPGDRGTYEQYF
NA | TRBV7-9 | CASSLFSGAYNEQFF
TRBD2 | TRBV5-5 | CASSLLTSGVGEQYF
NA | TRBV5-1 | CASSPGSSGNTIYF
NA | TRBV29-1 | CSVAPTTGELFF
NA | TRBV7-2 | CASSSSGVLSYNEQFF
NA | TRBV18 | CASSHDWQGQETQYF
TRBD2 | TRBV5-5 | CASRQERDSYNEQFF
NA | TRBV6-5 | CAGGTTYNEQFF